A single sample gave rise to the 27 T cell receptor beta chains below, sequenced in a study of blood T cell repertoires in COVID-19 (dated by TCRdb to about 2020). The library was generated by the immunoSEQ multiplex PCR assay. TCRdb took over this immuneACCESS table, retaining in-frame rearrangements with V and J assigned. Such tables are incomplete; in checked studies, under half of the missing clones stem from an unresolved V gene, and the remainder is unexplained. The sample profile shows about 80,000 clones; just under 85% of them were found once. Of the sample, 15% to 20% is held by the ten largest clones. Material for sequencing was peripheral blood. These receptors were obtained from an older man with active or convalescent COVID-19.

The chain joins TRBV27 to TRBJ2-2; no definite D call. The V and J ends lost 3 bases and 1 base respectively, with 6 bases between them. The CDR3 sequence is 14 residues long. Germline V gene data show CDR1 as MNHEY and CDR2 as SMNVEV (reference sequence). The CDR3 DNA sequence: TGTGCCAGCAGTTTTCCAGGGAACACCGGGGAGCTGTTTTTT. Protein sequence: CASSFPGNTGELFF.

The chain joins TRBV20-1 to TRBJ2-5, with unresolved D. The CDR3 runs 11 residues. Germline values: CDR1 DFQATT, CDR2 SNEGSKA (reference sequence). The V end was cut by 6 bases, the J end by 0 bases, with 5 bases between. The CDR3 DNA sequence: TGCAGTGCCCCCTACCAAGAGACCCAGTACTTC. It is translated as CSAPYQETQYF.

V gene TRBV9 combines with J gene TRBJ1-1, with 7 bases aligning to TRBD1. In germline, CDR1 is SGDLS, CDR2 YYNGEE. Trimming took 4 bases from V and 0 from J; bases not matched to a gene: 9. This CDR3 region has 16 residues. The DNA of the CDR3 is TGTGCCAGCAGCCTCCTCCAGGGGGGTTTGAACACTGAAGCTTTCTTT. It translates to CASSLLQGGLNTEAFF.

The J gene is TRBJ2-3, the V gene TRBV25-1; D is unresolved. This CDR3 spans 15 amino acids. Germline V gene sequence: CDR1 MGHDK, CDR2 SYGVNS. With 3 bases removed from V and 2 bases from J, the gap between germline ends came to 12 bases. The CDR3 region has the DNA TGTGCCAGCAGTGACTCTAGTGCTCCCACAGATACGCAGTATTTT. Its translation is CASSDSSAPTDTQYF. Looking up the rest from reference TRBV25-1 and TRBJ2-3 gives the full variable domain: EADIYQTPRYLVIGTGKKITLECSQTMGHDKMYWYQQDPGMELHLIHYSYGVNSTEKGDLSSESTVSRIRTEHFPLTLESARPSHTSQYLCASSDSSAPTDTQYFGPGTRLTVL.

This clone has ten or more counts. The chain joins TRBV7-2 to TRBJ2-2; D call uncertain. Per the germline V gene, CDR1 is SGHTA and CDR2 is FQGNSA. V lost 1 base and J 7 bases, leaving 13 bases between the germline ends. This CDR3 region has 15 residues. The CDR3 loop is CASSLGLANLGELFF. The CDR3 DNA follows: TGTGCCAGCAGCTTAGGGTTGGCCAACCTCGGGGAGCTGTTTTTT.

This chain connects TRBV27 to TRBJ1-2; possible D gene TRBD1, 5 bases. Germline V gene sequence: CDR1 MNHEY, CDR2 SMNVEV (reference sequence). The CDR3 length is 11 residues. Trimming stripped 6 bases from V and 9 bases from J, with 11 bases between. CDR3 coding DNA: TGTGCCAGCAGGGATGACAGACGCTACACCTTC. It encodes CASRDDRRYTF.

This clone has more than one count but fewer than ten. The CDR3 nucleotides are TGTGCCAGCAGCCCAACTTTCAATGAGCAGTTCTTC. This encodes CASSPTFNEQFF. The rearrangement joins TRBV14 to TRBJ2-1, with D hard to call. In germline, CDR1 is SGHDN, CDR2 FVKESK. Trimming cost V 4 bases and J 6 bases, with 7 bases left between them. The CDR3 runs 12 residues.

The V call is TRBV11-2, the J call TRBJ1-5, with D perhaps matching TRBD1 (5 bases). The CDR3 is 15 residues long. Between the trimmed V and J ends, which lost 1 base and 6 bases, there was a span of 13 bases. Per germline, CDR1 SGHAT and CDR2 FQNNGV. This CDR3 is CASSLGGRPRQPQHF. CDR3 DNA sequence: TGTGCCAGCAGCTTAGGGGGCAGGCCGCGTCAGCCCCAGCATTTT.

CDR3 sequence reads: CASSLNLAGGNEQFF. CDR3 coding DNA: TGTGCCAGCAGCTTGAATCTAGCGGGAGGTAATGAGCAGTTCTTC. V usage is TRBV5-8 and J usage is TRBJ2-1; 11 bases are a match to TRBD2. The CDR3 consists of 15 residues. V trimming: 1 base; J trimming: 7 bases; junction bases outside the gene matches: 4. The V gene's germline CDR1 is SGHTS and CDR2 YDEGEE.

The CDR3: CASSLAGGNYNEQFF. CDR3 nucleotides: TGTGCCAGCTCCCTAGCGGGGGGAAACTACAATGAGCAGTTCTTC. The V and J genes are TRBV18 and TRBJ2-1, with TRBD2 matching over 11 bases. The junction had 4 bases not matched to a gene; V was cut back by 6 bases and J by 3 bases. CDR1 is KGHSH, CDR2 LQKENI, per germline. The CDR3 totals 15 residues.

The CDR3 coding sequence is TGTGCCAGCGGAGGGGACTACGAGCAGTACGTC. Translation: CASGGDYEQYV. The chain uses TRBV28 and TRBJ2-7, with D possibly being TRBD2 (6 bases). The CDR3 has 11 amino acids. Germline CDR1 reads MDHEN; CDR2 reads SYDVKM. The V gene lost 8 bases and the J gene lost 3 bases, with 8 bases spanning the gap.

The chain recombines TRBV27 with TRBJ1-6; TRBD1 is a possible D gene (5 bases). V was pared by 6 bases and J by 8 bases, with 17 bases between. Germline V gene sequence: CDR1 MNHEY, CDR2 SMNVEV (reference sequence). The length of the CDR3 is 15 residues. CDR3 amino acids: CASSRTRWGDSPLHF. Written as DNA, the CDR3 is TGTGCCAGCAGCCGAACCCGTTGGGGCGATTCACCCCTCCACTTT.

This clone was seen once. This CDR3 is also generated by other DNA sequences in the sample. This sequence joins TRBV7-2 and TRBJ2-2, with D possibly TRBD1 on 6 matching bases. Trimming pared 3 bases from V and 3 bases from J, leaving 8 bases between. Germline assignment: CDR1 SGHTA and CDR2 FQGNSA. The CDR3 extends over 14 amino acids. Here the CDR3 DNA reads TGTGCCAGCAGCTTTAACAGGGACACCGGGGAGCTGTTTTTT. Translated: CASSFNRDTGELFF.

This chain uses TRBV3-1 (or the pseudogene TRBV3-2) with TRBJ1-2; D is possibly TRBD1 (6 bases). CDR3 length equals 14 residues. Trimming removed 3 bases from V and 2 bases from J, with 10 bases in between. Germline lookup yields CDR1 LGHDT and CDR2 YNNKEL (reference sequence). The CDR3 here is CASSQVQGNYGYTF. CDR3 DNA: TGTGCCAGCAGCCAGGTTCAGGGGAACTATGGCTACACCTTC.

This chain connects TRBV18 to TRBJ2-1, with 12 positions matching TRBD2. This CDR3 has 16 amino acids. CDR1 is KGHSH and CDR2 is LQKENI in the germline V gene. Losses at the gene ends were 3 bases for V and 0 bases for J; bases not matched to a gene: 0. CDR3 residues: CASSPTSGSSYNEQFF. CDR3 bases: TGTGCCAGCTCACCGACTAGCGGGAGCTCCTACAATGAGCAGTTCTTC.

To note about this clone: Other DNA variants within this sample encode the same CDR3. The chain couples TRBV10-3 to TRBJ1-1; D may be TRBD1 (5 bases). The CDR3 loop spans 13 amino acids. V was trimmed by 3 bases and J by 1 base, leaving 6 bases between them. Germline CDR1 reads ENHRY; CDR2 reads SYGVKD. CDR3 loop: CAISDRENTEAFF. The CDR3, as DNA: TGTGCCATCAGTGACAGGGAGAACACTGAAGCTTTCTTT.

The chain combines TRBV25-1 with TRBJ1-3, with a possible D match to TRBD1 (6 bases). The germline V gene encodes CDR1 MGHDK and CDR2 SYGVNS. This CDR3 region has 14 residues. Trimming pared 4 bases from V and 3 bases from J, leaving 10 bases between. The CDR3 region has the DNA TGTGCCAGCAGTGGAACAGGGCGTGGAAACACCATATATTTT. The encoded protein is CASSGTGRGNTIYF. Supplemented by reference TRBV25-1 and TRBJ1-3, the full variable domain reads EADIYQTPRYLVIGTGKKITLECSQTMGHDKMYWYQQDPGMELHLIHYSYGVNSTEKGDLSSESTVSRIRTEHFPLTLESARPSHTSQYLCASSGTGRGNTIYFGEGSWLTVV.

J is TRBJ2-1 and V is TRBV7-5; the table's D gene call, TRBD2, was not cross checked with the DNA. TRBV7-5 is assigned pseudogene status. This CDR3 region has 13 residues. The DNA of the CDR3 is TGTGTCCCTATACGGCGGTCCTACAATGAGCAGTTCTTC. Translation: CVPIRRSYNEQFF.

V is TRBV30 and J is TRBJ1-3; 10 bases are shared with TRBD1. CDR3 size: 16 residues. The V gene's germline CDR1 is GTSNPN and CDR2 SVGIG (reference sequence). V shed 3 bases and J 3 bases; nucleotides not matched to a gene: 8. CDR3 nucleotide sequence: TGTGCCTGGAGGGGACAGGGGCCTCCGCGTGGAAACACCATATATTTT. Protein product: CAWRGQGPPRGNTIYF.

The J gene is TRBJ2-5, the V gene TRBV2; D might be TRBD1 (7 bases). Trimming left V 3 bases short and J 3 bases short, with 14 bases between. Germline lookup yields CDR1 SNHLY and CDR2 FYNNEI. CDR3 length: 15 residues. CDR3 protein: CASSEQGGREETQYF. For the CDR3, the DNA is TGTGCCAGCAGTGAGCAGGGGGGCAGGGAAGAGACCCAGTACTTC.

J is TRBJ1-2 and V is TRBV19; D ambiguous. CDR3 length: 14 amino acids. CDR1 is LNHDA, CDR2 SQIVND, per germline (reference sequence). Trimming stripped 6 bases from V and 1 base from J, with 12 bases between. DNA of the CDR3: TGTGCCAGTAGCCTCGGAGGCCATAACTATGGCTACACCTTC. Translating gives CASSLGGHNYGYTF.

This rearrangement joins TRBV11-3 to TRBJ1-2; 8 bases line up with TRBD1. CDR1 and CDR2 from the germline V gene are SGHNT and YENEEA. V shed 1 base, J shed 7 bases, and the junction held 5 bases outside the gene matches. The CDR3 runs to 14 residues. CDR3 nucleotides: TGTGCCAGCAGCTTAGCCCCGACAGGGGTTGGCTACACCTTC. It is translated as CASSLAPTGVGYTF. The entire variable domain, with the rest obtained from reference TRBV11-3 and TRBJ1-2, is as follows: EAGVVQSPRYKIIEKKQPVAFWCNPISGHNTLYWYLQNLGQGPELLIRYENEEAVDDSQLPKDRFSAERLKGVDSTLKIQPAELGDSAVYLCASSLAPTGVGYTFGSGTRLTVV.

The chain couples TRBV19 to TRBJ1-6; D gene ambiguous. This CDR3 region has 19 residues. Germline V gene lookup returns CDR1 LNHDA and CDR2 SQIVND (reference sequence). Trimming removed 2 bases from V and 7 bases from J, with 24 bases in between. The CDR3 here is CASSISPRTASVRNSPLHF. The CDR3, as DNA: TGTGCCAGTAGTATAAGTCCCCGGACTGCCTCGGTCCGAAATTCACCCCTCCACTTT.

In this sample, this clone turned up once. V and J are TRBV18 and TRBJ2-6; D not certain. Trimming removed 3 bases from V and 2 bases from J, with 11 bases in between. This CDR3 spans 16 amino acids. From germline, CDR1 is KGHSH and CDR2 LQKENI. CDR3 residues: CASSPFPTAGANVLTF. The CDR3 region has the DNA TGTGCCAGCTCACCTTTCCCCACGGCTGGGGCCAACGTCCTGACTTTC.

In nucleotides, the CDR3 is TGTGCCAGCAGCTTGAGCGGGGGGGCGGGAGAGACCCAGTACTTC. Residues: CASSLSGGAGETQYF. The V call is TRBV11-1, the J call TRBJ2-5; 10 bases agree with TRBD2. V was pared by 3 bases and J by 4 bases, with 5 bases of the junction left unmatched. The V gene's germline CDR1 is SGHAT and CDR2 FQDESV (reference sequence). The CDR3 is made up of 15 amino acids.

This chain connects TRBV11-2 to TRBJ2-7; D possibly corresponds to TRBD1 (5 bases). V was shortened by 3 bases and J by 7 bases, with 13 bases between the two germline ends. CDR1 is SGHAT, CDR2 FQNNGV, per germline. The CDR3 has 13 residues. The CDR3 sequence is CASSFLRVGEQYV. CDR3 in DNA: TGTGCCAGCAGCTTCCTCAGGGTAGGGGAGCAGTACGTC.

The chain links TRBV2 to TRBJ2-3; D call uncertain. V lost 4 bases and J 8 bases, leaving 7 bases between the germline ends. CDR1 is SNHLY and CDR2 is FYNNEI in the germline V gene. This CDR3 spans 11 amino acids. CDR3 nucleotide sequence: TGTGCCAGCAGTGTTCTAGGTACGCAGTATTTT. Amino acids: CASSVLGTQYF.